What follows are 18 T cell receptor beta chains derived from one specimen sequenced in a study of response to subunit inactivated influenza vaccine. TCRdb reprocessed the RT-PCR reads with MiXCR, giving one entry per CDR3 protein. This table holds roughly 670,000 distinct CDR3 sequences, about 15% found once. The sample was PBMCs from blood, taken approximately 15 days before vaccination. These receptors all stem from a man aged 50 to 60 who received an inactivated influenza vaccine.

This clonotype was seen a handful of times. The CDR3 DNA is TGTGCCACTACCCCCAGGTTTAGGGGGAACATTCAGTACTTC. Translated, it gives CATTPRFRGNIQYF. The V and J genes are TRBV12-3 or TRBV12-4 and TRBJ2-4, with a tentative D call TRBD1 (6 bases). V lost 10 bases, J lost 7 bases, and 20 bases lay in between. The CDR3 runs to 14 residues.

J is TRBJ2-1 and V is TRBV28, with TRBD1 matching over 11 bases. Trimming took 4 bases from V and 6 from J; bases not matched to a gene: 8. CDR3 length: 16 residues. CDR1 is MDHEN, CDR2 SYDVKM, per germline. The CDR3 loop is CASSSPGQGAGNEQFF. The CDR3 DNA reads TGTGCCAGCAGTTCACCCGGACAGGGGGCGGGCAATGAGCAGTTCTTC.

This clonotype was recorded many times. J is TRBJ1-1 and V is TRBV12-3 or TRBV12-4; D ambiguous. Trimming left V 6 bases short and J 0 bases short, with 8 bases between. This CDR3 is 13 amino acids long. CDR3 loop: CASSEEVNTEAFF. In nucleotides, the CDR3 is TGTGCCAGCAGCGAAGAAGTGAACACTGAAGCTTTCTTT.

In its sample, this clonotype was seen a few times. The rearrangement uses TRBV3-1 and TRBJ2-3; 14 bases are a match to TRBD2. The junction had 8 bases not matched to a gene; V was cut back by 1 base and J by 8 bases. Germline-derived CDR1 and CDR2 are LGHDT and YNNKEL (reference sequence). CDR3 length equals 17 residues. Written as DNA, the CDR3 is TGTGCCAGCAGCCAAGTCAGACTAGCGGGGGGGCCAAGTACGCAGTATTTT. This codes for CASSQVRLAGGPSTQYF.

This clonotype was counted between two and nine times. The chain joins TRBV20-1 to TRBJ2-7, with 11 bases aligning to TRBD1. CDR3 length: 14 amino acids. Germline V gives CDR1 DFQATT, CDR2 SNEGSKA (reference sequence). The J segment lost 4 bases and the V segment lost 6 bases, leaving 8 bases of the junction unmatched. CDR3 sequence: CSATWTGGRYEQYF. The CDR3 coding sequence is TGCAGTGCCACATGGACAGGGGGCAGGTACGAGCAGTACTTC.

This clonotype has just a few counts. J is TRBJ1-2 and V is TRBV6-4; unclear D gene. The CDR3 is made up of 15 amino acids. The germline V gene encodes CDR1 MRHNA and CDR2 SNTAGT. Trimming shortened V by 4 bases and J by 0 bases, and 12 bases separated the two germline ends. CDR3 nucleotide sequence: TGTGCCAGCAGTGTTAATCCACACCCTAACTATGGCTACACCTTC. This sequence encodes CASSVNPHPNYGYTF.

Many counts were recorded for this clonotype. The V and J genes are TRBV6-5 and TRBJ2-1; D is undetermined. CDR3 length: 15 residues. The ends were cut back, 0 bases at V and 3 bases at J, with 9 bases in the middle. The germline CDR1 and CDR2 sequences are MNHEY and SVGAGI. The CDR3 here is CASSYSPSIYNEQFF. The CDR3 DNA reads TGTGCCAGCAGTTACTCCCCATCGATCTACAATGAGCAGTTCTTC.

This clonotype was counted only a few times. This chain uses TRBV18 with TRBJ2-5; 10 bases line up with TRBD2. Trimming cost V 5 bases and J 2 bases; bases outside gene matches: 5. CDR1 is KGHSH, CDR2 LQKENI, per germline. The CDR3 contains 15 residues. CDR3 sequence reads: CASSETSGPQETQYF. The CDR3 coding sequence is TGTGCCAGCTCAGAGACTAGCGGGCCTCAAGAGACCCAGTACTTC.

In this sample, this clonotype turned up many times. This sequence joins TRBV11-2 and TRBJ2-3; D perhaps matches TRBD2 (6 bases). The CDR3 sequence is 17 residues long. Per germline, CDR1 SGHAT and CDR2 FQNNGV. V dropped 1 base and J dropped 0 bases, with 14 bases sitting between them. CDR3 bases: TGTGCCAGCAGCTTAGGTCTCCTAGCGCTAAGCACAGATACGCAGTATTTT. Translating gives CASSLGLLALSTDTQYF.

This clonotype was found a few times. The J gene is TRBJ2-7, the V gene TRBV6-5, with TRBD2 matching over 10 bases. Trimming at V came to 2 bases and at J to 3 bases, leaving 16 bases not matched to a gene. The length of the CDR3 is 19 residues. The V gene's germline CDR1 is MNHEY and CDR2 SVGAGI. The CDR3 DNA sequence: TGTGCCAGCAGTTACGCGGGAGATATAGCGGGAGGACCTTTCTACGAGCAGTACTTC. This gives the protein CASSYAGDIAGGPFYEQYF.

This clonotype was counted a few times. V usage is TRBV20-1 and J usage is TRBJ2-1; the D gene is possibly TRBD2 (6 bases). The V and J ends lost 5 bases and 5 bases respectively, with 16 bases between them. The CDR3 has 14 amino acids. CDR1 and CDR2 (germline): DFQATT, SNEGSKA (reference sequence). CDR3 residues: CSAEVGLPNNEQFF. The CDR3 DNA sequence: TGCAGTGCTGAGGTGGGACTCCCAAACAATGAGCAGTTCTTC.

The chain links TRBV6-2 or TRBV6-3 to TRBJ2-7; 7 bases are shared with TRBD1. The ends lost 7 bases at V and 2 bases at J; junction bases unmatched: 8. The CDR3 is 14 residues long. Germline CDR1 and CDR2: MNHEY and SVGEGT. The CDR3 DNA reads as TGTGCCAGCAACCAGCATGGGACAGCCTACGAGCAGTACTTC. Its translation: CASNQHGTAYEQYF.

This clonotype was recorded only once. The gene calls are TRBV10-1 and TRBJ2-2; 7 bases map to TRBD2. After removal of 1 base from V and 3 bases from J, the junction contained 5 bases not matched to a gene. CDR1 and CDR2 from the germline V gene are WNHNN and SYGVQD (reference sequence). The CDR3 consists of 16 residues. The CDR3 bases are TGCGCCAGCAGTGAGTACGGACTAGTGTACACCGGGGAGCTGTTTTTT. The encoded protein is CASSEYGLVYTGELFF.

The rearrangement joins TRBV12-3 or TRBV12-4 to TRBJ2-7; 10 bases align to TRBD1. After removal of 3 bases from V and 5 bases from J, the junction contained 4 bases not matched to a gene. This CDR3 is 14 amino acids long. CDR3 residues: CASSFGTGVDEQYF. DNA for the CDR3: TGTGCCAGCAGTTTCGGGACAGGGGTAGACGAGCAGTACTTC.

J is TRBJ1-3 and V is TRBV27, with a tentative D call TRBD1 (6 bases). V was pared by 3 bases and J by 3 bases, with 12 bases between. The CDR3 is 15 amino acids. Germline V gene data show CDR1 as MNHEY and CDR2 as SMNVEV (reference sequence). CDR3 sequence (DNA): TGTGCCAGCAGTTTGGGGGGGACAAATGGAAACACCATATATTTT. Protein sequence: CASSLGGTNGNTIYF.

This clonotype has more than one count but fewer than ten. The CDR3 protein is CASSPLRRVDGNTIYF. The CDR3 DNA reads TGTGCCAGCAGTCCACTCAGACGCGTCGATGGAAACACCATATATTTT. The J gene is TRBJ1-3, the V gene TRBV12-3 or TRBV12-4, with unresolved D. The CDR3 covers 16 residues. Trimming pared 5 bases from V and 3 bases from J, leaving 17 bases between.

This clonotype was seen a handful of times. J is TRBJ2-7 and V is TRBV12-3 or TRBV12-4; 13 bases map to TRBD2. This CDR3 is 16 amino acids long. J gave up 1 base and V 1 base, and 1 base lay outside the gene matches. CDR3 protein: CASSLGTSGGSYEQYF. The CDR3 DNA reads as TGTGCCAGCAGTTTAGGGACTAGCGGGGGTTCCTACGAGCAGTACTTC.

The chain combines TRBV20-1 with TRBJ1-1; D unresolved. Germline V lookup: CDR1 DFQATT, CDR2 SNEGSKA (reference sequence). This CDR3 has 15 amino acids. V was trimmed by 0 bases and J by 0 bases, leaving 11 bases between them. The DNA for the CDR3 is TGCAGTGCTAGAGATGCGCAGACTTTGAACACTGAAGCTTTCTTT. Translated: CSARDAQTLNTEAFF.